The rows below give T cell receptor beta chains drawn from one sample of a study of CD8 T cells in Susac syndrome. TCRdb reprocessed the immunoSEQ multiplex PCR reads via MiXCR and lists one record per CDR3 protein. In the table there are a few hundred thousand distinct CDR3 sequences, roughly 95% of which are singletons. What was sequenced was CD4+ T cells from PBMCs. The receptors here all came from a human donor with multiple sclerosis. CDR3s include the opening cysteine and the closing phenylalanine or tryptophan. D genes are given only for firm matches. Clone size appears in some rows only: once, few, many, or a class for an expanded clone.

d_call,clone_size,j_call,v_call,cdr3_aa,cdr3_nt
TRBD1,.,TRBJ2-5,TRBV6-2/TRBV6-3,CASSSGDRYQETQYF,TGTGCCAGCAGTTCAGGGGACAGATATCAAGAGACCCAGTACTTC
.,.,TRBJ2-1,TRBV20-1,CGAGWSSYNEQFF,TGCGGCGCCGGGTGGAGCTCCTACAATGAGCAGTTCTTC
.,.,TRBJ1-1,TRBV10-2,CASIQGHTEAFF,TGCGCCAGCATCCAGGGGCACACTGAAGCTTTCTTT
TRBD2,.,TRBJ2-3,TRBV12-3/TRBV12-4,CASRVGGGATDTQYF,TGTGCCAGCAGGGTCGGCGGGGGGGCCACAGATACGCAGTATTTT
TRBD1,.,TRBJ2-2,TRBV20-1,CSARGGGRAGELFF,TGCAGTGCTAGAGGAGGGGGCAGGGCCGGGGAGCTGTTTTTT
.,.,TRBJ1-2,TRBV7-9,CASRSRQEGYTF,TGTGCCAGCAGGAGCCGACAGGAAGGCTACACCTTC
TRBD2,.,TRBJ2-2,TRBV7-2,CASYLTGTRNTGELFF,TGTGCCAGCTACCTCACCGGGACTAGAAACACCGGGGAGCTGTTTTTT
.,.,TRBJ2-3,TRBV29-1,CSVEAGQITQYF,TGCAGCGTTGAAGCAGGTCAGATAACGCAGTATTTT
.,.,TRBJ1-3,TRBV5-1,CASSLDGALSGNTIYF,TGCGCCAGCAGCTTGGACGGGGCCCTCTCTGGAAACACCATATATTTT
.,.,TRBJ1-2,TRBV30,CAWSKGFSGTYGYTF,TGTGCCTGGAGTAAGGGATTCTCGGGGACCTATGGCTACACCTTC
.,.,TRBJ2-3,TRBV12-3/TRBV12-4,CASRAEGTQYF,TGTGCCAGCAGGGCTGAAGGGACGCAGTATTTT
TRBD2,once,TRBJ2-2,TRBV7-2,CASSTSSGTGELFF,TGTGCCAGCAGCACCAGTAGCGGGACCGGGGAGCTGTTTTTT
.,.,TRBJ2-1,TRBV29-1,CSVEDLGRRGKGEQFF,TGCAGCGTTGAAGATCTGGGGCGCAGGGGTAAGGGGGAGCAGTTCTTC
TRBD1,.,TRBJ2-3,TRBV25-1,CASSSRTGGTDTQYF,TGTGCCAGCAGTTCGCGGACAGGGGGCACCGATACGCAGTATTTT
.,.,TRBJ1-5,TRBV6-5,CASSPGLRREQPQHF,TGTGCCAGCAGCCCAGGGTTACGGAGGGAGCAGCCCCAGCATTTT
.,.,TRBJ2-1,TRBV12-3/TRBV12-4,CASNQDTTSYNEQFF,TGTGCCAGCAACCAGGACACAACCTCCTACAATGAGCAGTTCTTC
TRBD1,.,TRBJ1-1,TRBV5-1,CASRLTGMNTEAFF,TGCGCCAGCAGATTGACAGGGATGAACACTGAAGCTTTCTTT
.,.,TRBJ1-4,TRBV29-1,CSVEDGKIEKLFF,TGCAGCGTTGAAGACGGAAAAATTGAAAAACTGTTTTTT
.,.,TRBJ2-4,TRBV10-3,CAISEDGGSKNIQYF,TGTGCCATCAGCGAAGACGGGGGTAGCAAAAACATTCAGTACTTC
.,.,TRBJ1-2,TRBV28,CASSCPGPECGYTF,TGTGCCAGCAGTTGTCCCGGTCCCGAGTGTGGCTACACCTTC
TRBD1,.,TRBJ2-3,TRBV19,CASSKDRAVSTDTQYF,TGTGCCAGTAGCAAAGACAGGGCGGTTAGCACAGATACGCAGTATTTT
.,.,TRBJ2-5,TRBV12-3/TRBV12-4,CASSLQGGDLAQYF,TGTGCCAGCAGTTTACAGGGGGGAGATTTGGCCCAGTACTTC
TRBD1,once,TRBJ2-1,TRBV29-1,CSVGRGQGENEQFF,TGCAGCGTAGGAAGGGGACAGGGAGAGAATGAGCAGTTCTTC
.,.,TRBJ1-4,TRBV12-3/TRBV12-4,CASTGAGLLYFF,TGTGCCAGCACCGGGGCCGGGCTCCTTTATTTTTTT
.,.,TRBJ1-2,TRBV19,CASEMAGGYTF,TGTGCCAGCGAAATGGCAGGGGGCTACACCTTC
.,.,TRBJ1-5,TRBV19,CASSLRIRQPQHF,TGTGCCAGTAGTCTGAGAATCCGGCAGCCCCAGCATTTT
TRBD1,.,TRBJ2-1,TRBV15,CATSRVGQGANEQFF,TGTGCCACCAGCAGAGTGGGACAGGGGGCTAATGAGCAGTTCTTC